The 21 T cell receptor beta chains listed next were all sequenced from one sample in a study of blood T cell repertoires in COVID-19. This table comes from immunoSEQ multiplex PCR, and its TCRdb copy is limited to in-frame clones, with some not included. The sample lists some 150,000 clones; about 85% were seen once. The sequenced material came from peripheral blood. Receptor source: a woman aged 70 to 79 with acute or convalescent COVID-19.

The chain joins TRBV28 to TRBJ1-1; 7 bases agree with TRBD1. There are 15 residues in the CDR3. The germline gives CDR1 MDHEN, CDR2 SYDVKM. V shed 7 bases, J shed 1 base, and the junction held 9 bases outside the gene matches. For the CDR3, the DNA is TGTGCCAGCACCCGAAGGGGGCAGACGAACACTGAAGCTTTCTTT. Protein: CASTRRGQTNTEAFF. The complete variable domain, with remaining parts taken from reference TRBV28 and TRBJ1-1, reads DVKVTQSSRYLVKRTGEKVFLECVQDMDHENMFWYRQDPGLGLRLIYFSYDVKMKEKGDIPEGYSVSREKKERFSLILESASTNQTSMYLCASTRRGQTNTEAFFGQGTRLTVV.

V is TRBV6-5 and J is TRBJ2-6; TRBD1 aligns across 9 bases. From germline, CDR1 is MNHEY and CDR2 SVGAGI. The junction had 4 bases not matched to a gene; V was cut back by 10 bases and J by 0 bases. The CDR3 is 15 residues long. Here the CDR3 DNA reads TGTGCCATACAGGGGGCGAGCTCTGGGGCCAACGTCCTGACTTTC. It is translated as CAIQGASSGANVLTF.

Here the CDR3 DNA reads TGTGCCAGTGCTATTGAGACAGTGTACAATGAGCAGTTCTTC. Translating it yields CASAIETVYNEQFF. The chain combines TRBV19 with TRBJ2-1; TRBD1 might be the D (5 bases). Between the trimmed V and J ends, which lost 8 bases and 4 bases, there was a span of 15 bases. Per germline, CDR1 LNHDA and CDR2 SQIVND (reference sequence). The CDR3 has 14 residues.

The chain has TRBV7-9 and TRBJ1-5; maybe TRBD1 (6 bases). Trimming took off 2 bases at V and 4 bases at J, with 12 bases between the two ends. CDR1 is SEHNR, CDR2 FQNEAQ, per germline (reference sequence). This CDR3 region has 15 residues. The CDR3 bases are TGTGCCAGCAGCTTACAGGAGGGGGGGAATCAGCCCCAGCATTTT. Its translation is CASSLQEGGNQPQHF.

V is TRBV4-2 and J is TRBJ1-4, with no clear D. The ends were cut back, 1 base at V and 2 bases at J, with 5 bases in the middle. Germline loops: CDR1 LGHNA, CDR2 YNFKEQ. CDR3 length: 14 residues. The CDR3 loop is CASSQAGTNEKLFF. The CDR3 bases are TGTGCCAGCAGCCAAGCCGGGACTAATGAAAAACTGTTTTTT.

This clone was recorded a few times. The chain is built from TRBV7-9 and TRBJ1-1; no clear D. Trimming cost V 0 bases and J 4 bases, with 9 bases left between them. CDR1 is SEHNR and CDR2 is FQNEAQ in the germline V gene (reference sequence). This CDR3 has 14 amino acids. CDR3 coding DNA: TGTGCCAGCAGCTTAGCGTTCGCGGGCACTGAAGCTTTCTTT. Encoded protein: CASSLAFAGTEAFF.

The chain joins TRBV4-3 to TRBJ2-1, with TRBD2 matching over 13 bases. The CDR3 covers 14 residues. With V trimmed by 3 bases and J by 10 bases, 3 bases remained unmatched. CDR1 is LGHNA, CDR2 YSLEER, per germline. CDR3 bases: TGCGCCAGCAGCCACGGACTAGCGGGGGAGGAGCAGTTCTTC. Its translation: CASSHGLAGEEQFF.

The gene calls are TRBV3-1 (or the pseudogene TRBV3-2) and TRBJ2-7, with D unclear. Per the germline V gene, CDR1 is LGHDT and CDR2 is YNNKEL (reference sequence). Between the trimmed V and J ends, which lost 0 bases and 6 bases, there was a span of 12 bases. The CDR3 runs to 14 residues. CDR3 nucleotide sequence: TGTGCCAGCAGCCAAGATTTAGGAGTCGGCGAGCAGTACGTC. Translating it yields CASSQDLGVGEQYV.

CDR3 protein: CASSSTGPGQETQYF. For the CDR3, the DNA is TGTGCCAGCAGCAGTACAGGGCCTGGCCAAGAGACCCAGTACTTC. The chain couples TRBV5-8 to TRBJ2-5, with D possibly TRBD1 on 6 matching bases. The germline CDR1 and CDR2 sequences are SGHTS and YDEGEE. The CDR3 runs 15 residues. Deletions cut 4 bases from V and 1 base from J, with 14 bases between.

This clone was recorded only once. The sample holds other DNA sequences that translate to the same CDR3. The chain is built from TRBV28 and TRBJ2-6, with D tentatively TRBD1 (5 bases). Per germline, CDR1 MDHEN and CDR2 SYDVKM. This CDR3 comprises 15 residues. V dropped 4 bases and J dropped 4 bases, with 11 bases sitting between them. As DNA, the CDR3 is TGTGCCAGCAGTTCGCAGGGTTCCGGGGCCAACGTCCTGACTTTC. This encodes CASSSQGSGANVLTF.

The V and J genes are TRBV28 and TRBJ1-6, with TRBD1 as a possible D gene (6 bases). Germline V CDR1 and CDR2: MDHEN, SYDVKM. V lost 6 bases, J lost 7 bases, and 13 bases lay in between. This CDR3 region has 14 residues. The CDR3 reads CASSPGQLNSPLHF. The CDR3 coding sequence is TGTGCCAGCAGCCCCGGACAGCTCAATTCACCCCTCCACTTT.

This clone was seen just once. This chain joins TRBV19 and TRBJ1-2; 8 bases line up with TRBD1. Germline trimming cut 5 bases from V and 7 bases from J; bases unmatched to any gene: 6. This CDR3 is built from 13 residues. The germline V gene has CDR1 LNHDA and CDR2 SQIVND (reference sequence). CDR3 nucleotide sequence: TGTGCCAGTAGTTATCAGGGGGCAGGTGGCTACACCTTC. Amino acid sequence: CASSYQGAGGYTF.

The chain uses TRBV19 and TRBJ1-2, with 7 bases that match TRBD1. With 5 bases clipped from V and 4 bases from J, the junction kept 13 bases outside the gene matches. From germline, CDR1 is LNHDA and CDR2 SQIVND (reference sequence). The CDR3 length is 16 residues. CDR3 sequence (DNA): TGTGCCAGTAGTGTTGCCCCGGGCAGGGGGGTCTATGGCTACACCTTC. As protein: CASSVAPGRGVYGYTF.

The rearrangement uses TRBV6-5 and TRBJ1-2; 7 bases agree with TRBD1. Trimming cost V 10 bases and J 6 bases; bases outside gene matches: 17. The CDR3 runs to 15 residues. In germline, CDR1 is MNHEY, CDR2 SVGAGI. The CDR3 DNA reads as TGTGCCACCCTGGGGAAAGGGGGCGGTTGGGATGGCTACACCTTC. This sequence encodes CATLGKGGGWDGYTF.

The V call is TRBV7-2, the J call TRBJ2-5, with D perhaps TRBD1 (5 bases). With 3 bases removed from V and 2 bases from J, the gap between germline ends came to 13 bases. CDR3 length: 15 amino acids. Looked up from germline, CDR1 is SGHTA and CDR2 is FQGNSA. CDR3 in DNA: TGTGCCAGCAGCTTGGGGCAGTTCTTACAAGAGACCCAGTACTTC. It specifies CASSLGQFLQETQYF. The full variable domain, its missing parts supplied by reference TRBV7-2 and TRBJ2-5, is GAGVSQSPSNKVTEKGKDVELRCDPISGHTALYWYRQSLGQGLEFLIYFQGNSAPDKSGLPSDRFSAERTGGSVSTLTIQRTQQEDSAVYLCASSLGQFLQETQYFGPGTRLLVL.

The genes are TRBV9 and TRBJ1-4; TRBD1 matches 10 bases. Germline V lookup: CDR1 SGDLS, CDR2 YYNGEE. The CDR3 is 16 residues long. The junction had 11 bases not matched to a gene; V was cut back by 4 bases and J by 8 bases. CDR3 DNA: TGTGCCAGCAGCCCTCCCCTTGGGACAGGGGAGGAAAAACTGTTTTTT. Protein product: CASSPPLGTGEEKLFF.

V is TRBV29-1 and J is TRBJ2-7; tentatively, D is TRBD1 (5 bases). V lost 7 bases to trimming and J lost 4 bases, with 14 bases between them. This CDR3 has 12 residues. The V gene's germline CDR1 is SQVTM and CDR2 ANQGSEA. CDR3 bases: TGCAGCGGGGGTCAGGGAATTTACGAGCAGTACTTC. Its translation: CSGGQGIYEQYF.

This clone has a single count. The chain is built from TRBV6-5 and TRBJ2-1, with TRBD1 matching 9 bases. The CDR3 is made up of 14 amino acids. The germline V gene encodes CDR1 MNHEY and CDR2 SVGAGI. The V and J ends lost 7 bases and 6 bases, in that order; junction bases with no gene match: 7. CDR3 residues: CASKMDRGGNEQFF. CDR3 nucleotides: TGTGCCAGCAAGATGGACAGGGGCGGCAATGAGCAGTTCTTC.

The V gene is TRBV19, the J gene TRBJ2-3; no clear D. CDR3 length: 15 residues. Germline-derived CDR1 and CDR2 are LNHDA and SQIVND (reference sequence). Trimming took off 3 bases at V and 0 bases at J, with 10 bases between the two ends. CDR3 in DNA: TGTGCCAGTAGTATTACCCAGACTAGCACAGATACGCAGTATTTT. It specifies CASSITQTSTDTQYF.

The gene calls are TRBV6-1 and TRBJ1-2, with 7 nucleotides matching TRBD1. The CDR3 spans 13 residues. The V segment lost 3 bases and the J segment 5 bases; nucleotides outside the gene matches: 3. Per germline, CDR1 MNHNS and CDR2 SASEGT. In DNA form, the CDR3 reads TGTGCCAGCAGTGAGAGCAGGGGGTATGGCTACACCTTC. The encoded protein is CASSESRGYGYTF.

This sequence joins TRBV7-6 and TRBJ2-3; 13 bases are shared with TRBD2. After removal of 1 base from V and 3 bases from J, the junction contained 1 base not matched to a gene. Germline CDR1 is SGHVS and CDR2 is FNYEAQ. This CDR3 region has 16 residues. The chain's CDR3 is CASSLGTSGGTDTQYF. CDR3 nucleotides: TGTGCCAGCAGCTTAGGGACTAGCGGGGGTACAGATACGCAGTATTTT. Combining the CDR3 with reference TRBV7-6 and TRBJ2-3 gives the whole variable domain GAGVSQSPRYKVTKRGQDVALRCDPISGHVSLYWYRQALGQGPEFLTYFNYEAQQDKSGLPNDRFSAERPEGSISTLTIQRTEQRDSAMYRCASSLGTSGGTDTQYFGPGTRLTVL.